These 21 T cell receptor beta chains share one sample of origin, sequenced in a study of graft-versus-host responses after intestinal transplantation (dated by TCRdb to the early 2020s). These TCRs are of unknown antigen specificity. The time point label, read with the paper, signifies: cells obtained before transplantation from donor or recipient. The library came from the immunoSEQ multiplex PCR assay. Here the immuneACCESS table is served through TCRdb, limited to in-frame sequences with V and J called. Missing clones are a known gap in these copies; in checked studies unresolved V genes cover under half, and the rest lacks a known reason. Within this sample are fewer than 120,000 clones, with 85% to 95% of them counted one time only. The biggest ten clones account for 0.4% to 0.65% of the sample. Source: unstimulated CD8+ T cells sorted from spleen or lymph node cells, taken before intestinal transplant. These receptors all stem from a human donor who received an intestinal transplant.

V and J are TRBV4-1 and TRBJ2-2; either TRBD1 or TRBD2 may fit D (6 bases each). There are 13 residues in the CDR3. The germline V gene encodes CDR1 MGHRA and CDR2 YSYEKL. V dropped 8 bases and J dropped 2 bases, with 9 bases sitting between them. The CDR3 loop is CASAGQNTGELFF. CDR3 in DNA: TGCGCCAGCGCGGGACAAAACACCGGGGAGCTGTTTTTT.

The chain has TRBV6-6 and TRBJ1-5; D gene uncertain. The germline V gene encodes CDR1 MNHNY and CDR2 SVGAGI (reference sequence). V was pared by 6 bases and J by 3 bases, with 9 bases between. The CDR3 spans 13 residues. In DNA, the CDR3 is TGTGCCAGCAGCCAAATCCCCAATCAGCCCCAGCATTTT. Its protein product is CASSQIPNQPQHF.

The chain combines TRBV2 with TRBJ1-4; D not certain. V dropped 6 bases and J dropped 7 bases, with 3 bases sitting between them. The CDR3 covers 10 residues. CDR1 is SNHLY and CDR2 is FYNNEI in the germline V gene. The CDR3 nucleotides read TGTGCCAGCAGGGGTGAAAAACTGTTTTTT. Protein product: CASRGEKLFF.

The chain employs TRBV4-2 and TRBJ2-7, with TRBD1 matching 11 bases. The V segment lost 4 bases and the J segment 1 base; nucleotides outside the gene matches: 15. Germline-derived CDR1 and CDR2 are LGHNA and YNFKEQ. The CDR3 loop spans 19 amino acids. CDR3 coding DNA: TGTGCCAGCAGCCTAACTAAAGATCTCGGGACAGGGGGTTCCTACGAGCAGTACTTC. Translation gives CASSLTKDLGTGGSYEQYF.

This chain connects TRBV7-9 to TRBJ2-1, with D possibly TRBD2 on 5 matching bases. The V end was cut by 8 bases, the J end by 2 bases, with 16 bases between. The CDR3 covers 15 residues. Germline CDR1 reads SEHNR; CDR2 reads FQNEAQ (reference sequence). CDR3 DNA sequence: TGTGCCAGCTCCTTTGGGGAGTTGGCCTACAATGAGCAGTTCTTC. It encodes CASSFGELAYNEQFF.

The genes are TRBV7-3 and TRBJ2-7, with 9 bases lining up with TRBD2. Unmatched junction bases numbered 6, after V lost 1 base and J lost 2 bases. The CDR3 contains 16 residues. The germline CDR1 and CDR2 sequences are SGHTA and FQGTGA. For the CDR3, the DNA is TGTGCCAGCAGCTTAAACTCCGGGACTAGCCCCTACGAGCAGTACTTC. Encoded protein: CASSLNSGTSPYEQYF.

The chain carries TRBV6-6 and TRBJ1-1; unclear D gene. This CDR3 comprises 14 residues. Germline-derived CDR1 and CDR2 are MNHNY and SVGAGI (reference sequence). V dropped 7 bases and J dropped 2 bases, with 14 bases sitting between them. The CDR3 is CASTPTGRNTEAFF. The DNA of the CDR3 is TGTGCCAGCACCCCGACCGGGAGAAACACTGAAGCTTTCTTT.

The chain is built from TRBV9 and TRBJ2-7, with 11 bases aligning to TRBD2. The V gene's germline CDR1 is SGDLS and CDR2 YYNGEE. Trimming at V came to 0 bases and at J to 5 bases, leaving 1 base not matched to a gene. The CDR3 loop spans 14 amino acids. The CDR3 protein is CASSVGSGRDEQYF. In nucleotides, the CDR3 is TGTGCCAGCAGCGTAGGTAGCGGGAGGGACGAGCAGTACTTC.

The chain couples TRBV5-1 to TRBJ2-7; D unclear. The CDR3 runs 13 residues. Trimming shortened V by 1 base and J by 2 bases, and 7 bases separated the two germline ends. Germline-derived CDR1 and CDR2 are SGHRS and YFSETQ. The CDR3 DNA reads TGCGCCAGCAGCTTGTCGGTCACCTACGAGCAGTACTTC. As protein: CASSLSVTYEQYF.

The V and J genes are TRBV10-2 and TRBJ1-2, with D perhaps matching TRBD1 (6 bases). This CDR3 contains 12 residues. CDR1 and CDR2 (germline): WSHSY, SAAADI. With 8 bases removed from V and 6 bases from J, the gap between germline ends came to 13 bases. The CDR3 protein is CASGGLFDGYTF. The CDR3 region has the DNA TGCGCCAGCGGGGGGCTATTTGATGGCTACACCTTC.

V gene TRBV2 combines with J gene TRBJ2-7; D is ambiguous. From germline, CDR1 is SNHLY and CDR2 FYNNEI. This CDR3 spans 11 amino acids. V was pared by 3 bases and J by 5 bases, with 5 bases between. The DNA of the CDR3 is TGTGCCAGCAGTGAGTCTAACGAGCAGTACTTC. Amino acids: CASSESNEQYF.

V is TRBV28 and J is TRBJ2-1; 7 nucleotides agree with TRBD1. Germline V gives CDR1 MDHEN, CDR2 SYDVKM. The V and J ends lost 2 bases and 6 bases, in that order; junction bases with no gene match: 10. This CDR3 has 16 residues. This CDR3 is CASSLPKRTGFNEQFF. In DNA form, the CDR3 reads TGTGCCAGCAGTTTACCCAAAAGGACAGGATTCAATGAGCAGTTCTTC.

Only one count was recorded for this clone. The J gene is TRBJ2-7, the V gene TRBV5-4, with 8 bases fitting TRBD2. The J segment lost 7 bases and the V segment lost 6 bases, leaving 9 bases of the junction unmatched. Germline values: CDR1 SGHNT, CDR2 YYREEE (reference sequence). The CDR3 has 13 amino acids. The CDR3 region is CASNPGGEGEQYF. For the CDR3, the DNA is TGTGCCAGCAACCCGGGGGGGGAAGGGGAGCAGTACTTC.

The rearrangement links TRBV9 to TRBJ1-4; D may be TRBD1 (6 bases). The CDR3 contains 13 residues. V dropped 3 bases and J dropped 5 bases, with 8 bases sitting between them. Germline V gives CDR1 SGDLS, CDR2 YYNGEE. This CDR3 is CASSDRANEKLFF. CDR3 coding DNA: TGTGCCAGCAGCGACAGGGCGAATGAAAAACTGTTTTTT.

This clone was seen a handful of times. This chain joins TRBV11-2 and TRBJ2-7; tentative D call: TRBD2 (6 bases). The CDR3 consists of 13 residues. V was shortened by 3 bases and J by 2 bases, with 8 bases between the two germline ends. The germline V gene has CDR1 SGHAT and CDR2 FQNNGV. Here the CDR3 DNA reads TGTGCCAGCAGCTTGGGGGGAACCTACGAGCAGTACTTC. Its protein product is CASSLGGTYEQYF.

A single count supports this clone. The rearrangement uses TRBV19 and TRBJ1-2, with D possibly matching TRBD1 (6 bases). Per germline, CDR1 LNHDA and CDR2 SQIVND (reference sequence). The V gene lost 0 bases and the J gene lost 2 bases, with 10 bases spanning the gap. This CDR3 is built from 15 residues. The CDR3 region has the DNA TGTGCCAGTAGTATAGACCTCGGACAGAACTATGGCTACACCTTC. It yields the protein CASSIDLGQNYGYTF.

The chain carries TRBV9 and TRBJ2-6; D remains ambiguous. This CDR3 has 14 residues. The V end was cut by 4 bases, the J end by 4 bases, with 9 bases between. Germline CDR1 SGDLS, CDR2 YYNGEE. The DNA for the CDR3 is TGTGCCAGCAGCCCGCCCCAGGGGGCCAACGTCCTGACTTTC. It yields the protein CASSPPQGANVLTF. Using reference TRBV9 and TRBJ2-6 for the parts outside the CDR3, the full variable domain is DSGVTQTPKHLITATGQRVTLRCSPRSGDLSVYWYQQSLDQGLQFLIQYYNGEERAKGNILERFSAQQFPDLHSELNLSSLELGDSALYFCASSPPQGANVLTFGAGSRLTVL.

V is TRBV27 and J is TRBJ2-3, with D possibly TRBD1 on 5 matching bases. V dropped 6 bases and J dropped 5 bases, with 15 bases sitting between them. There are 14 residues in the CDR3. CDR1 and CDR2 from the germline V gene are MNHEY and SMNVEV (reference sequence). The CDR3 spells CASSPTAGLDTQYF. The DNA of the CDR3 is TGTGCCAGCAGCCCGACCGCAGGGTTAGATACGCAGTATTTT.

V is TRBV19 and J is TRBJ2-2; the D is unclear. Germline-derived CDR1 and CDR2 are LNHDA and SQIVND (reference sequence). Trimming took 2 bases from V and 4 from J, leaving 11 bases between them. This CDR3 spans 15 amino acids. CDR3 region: CASSIKGFSTGELFF. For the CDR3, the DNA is TGTGCCAGTAGTATAAAAGGGTTTAGCACCGGGGAGCTGTTTTTT.

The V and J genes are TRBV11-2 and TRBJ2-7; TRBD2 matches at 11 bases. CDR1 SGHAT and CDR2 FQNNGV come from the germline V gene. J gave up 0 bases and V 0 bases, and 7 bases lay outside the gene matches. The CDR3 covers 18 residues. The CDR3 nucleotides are TGTGCCAGCAGCTTAGATCGTGGGACTAGCGGAACCTCCTACGAGCAGTACTTC. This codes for CASSLDRGTSGTSYEQYF.

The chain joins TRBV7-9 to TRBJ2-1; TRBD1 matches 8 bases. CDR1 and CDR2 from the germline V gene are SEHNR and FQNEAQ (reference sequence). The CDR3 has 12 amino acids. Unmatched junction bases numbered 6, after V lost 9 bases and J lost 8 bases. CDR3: CASGQGADEQFF. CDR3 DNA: TGTGCCAGTGGGCAGGGGGCGGATGAGCAGTTCTTC.